Below, 22 T cell receptor beta chains from the same sample are listed, as sequenced in a study of early T cells in non-severe SARS-CoV-2 infection. TCRdb re-called the 5' RACE reads through MiXCR, storing one row per CDR3 protein. This repertoire shows around 92,000 distinct CDR3 sequences, approximately 9.9% found once; its top ten account for 4% to 5.5%. Sequencing input: whole blood. These receptors were obtained from an adult who was a healthcare worker with PCR-confirmed SARS-CoV-2 infection or an uninfected control (not recorded which).

V gene TRBV20-1 combines with J gene TRBJ2-4, with TRBD2 matching 10 bases. The length of the CDR3 is 17 residues. Trimming took 6 bases from V and 2 from J; bases not matched to a gene: 13. CDR1 and CDR2 from the germline V gene are DFQATT and SNEGSKA (reference sequence). The DNA for the CDR3 is TGCAGTGCAAGCTCGAATATAGCGGGGGGTACCAAAAACATTCAGTACTTC. It specifies CSASSNIAGGTKNIQYF.

The chain recombines TRBV12-3 or TRBV12-4 with TRBJ2-2; 8 bases line up with TRBD2. The CDR3 has 20 amino acids. V was pared by 6 bases and J by 2 bases, with 20 bases of the junction left unmatched. CDR3 loop: CASSTRSLLSSGVNTGELFF. CDR3 coding DNA: TGTGCCAGCAGCACTAGGTCTTTGCTTAGTAGCGGGGTTAACACCGGGGAGCTGTTTTTT.

The V gene is TRBV28, the J gene TRBJ2-1; possibly TRBD2 for D (5 bases). V dropped 6 bases and J dropped 13 bases, with 16 bases sitting between them. The CDR3 loop spans 12 amino acids. Germline CDR1 and CDR2: MDHEN and SYDVKM. The CDR3 coding sequence is TGTGCCAGCAGCCGCCAGCGGAGTACCCAGTTCTTC. It is translated as CASSRQRSTQFF. Full variable domain (rest looked up from reference TRBV28 and TRBJ2-1): DVKVTQSSRYLVKRTGEKVFLECVQDMDHENMFWYRQDPGLGLRLIYFSYDVKMKEKGDIPEGYSVSREKKERFSLILESASTNQTSMYLCASSRQRSTQFFGPGTRLTVL.

This clonotype was seen repeatedly, ten times or more. The V call is TRBV2, the J call TRBJ2-5; 8 bases agree with TRBD1. CDR1 and CDR2 from the germline V gene are SNHLY and FYNNEI. This CDR3 comprises 15 residues. Trimming at V came to 2 bases and at J to 4 bases, leaving 6 bases not matched to a gene. The CDR3 nucleotides read TGTGCCAGCAGTGAACAGGGGGCATTACTAGAGACCCAGTACTTC. Translated, it gives CASSEQGALLETQYF.

This clonotype was detected many times. V gene TRBV3-1 combines with J gene TRBJ1-1; TRBD1 is a possible D gene (6 bases). Trimming stripped 4 bases from V and 1 base from J, with 13 bases between. The CDR3 has 15 amino acids. Per the germline V gene, CDR1 is LGHDT and CDR2 is YNNKEL (reference sequence). In DNA, the CDR3 is TGTGCCAGCAGCCGTTCACAGGGACCGAACACTGAAGCTTTCTTT. It encodes CASSRSQGPNTEAFF.

V is TRBV9 and J is TRBJ1-2; 7 bases are shared with TRBD1. The V gene's germline CDR1 is SGDLS and CDR2 YYNGEE. The CDR3 spans 14 residues. V shed 2 bases and J 2 bases; nucleotides not matched to a gene: 3. The CDR3 region is CASSVGTDNYGYTF. In DNA form, the CDR3 reads TGTGCCAGCAGCGTTGGGACAGACAACTATGGCTACACCTTC.

This clonotype was detected ten times or more. The CDR3 region is CSVGGQYNQPQHF. The CDR3 nucleotides read TGCAGCGTTGGGGGACAGTATAATCAGCCCCAGCATTTT. This chain joins TRBV29-1 and TRBJ1-5, with 7 bases fitting TRBD1. Per germline, CDR1 SQVTM and CDR2 ANQGSEA. With V trimmed by 4 bases and J by 4 bases, 4 bases remained unmatched. The CDR3 spans 13 residues.

This clonotype was detected a few times. The chain employs TRBV5-1 and TRBJ2-1; D is undetermined. V shed 7 bases and J shed 7 bases, with 15 bases lying between them. Germline V gene sequence: CDR1 SGHRS, CDR2 YFSETQ. The CDR3 covers 13 residues. CDR3 nucleotide sequence: TGCGCCAGCGGAGAACAAGTTGGGAATGAGCAGTTCTTC. Its translation is CASGEQVGNEQFF.

This clonotype came up many times. The V and J genes are TRBV6-5 and TRBJ1-1, with D tentatively TRBD1 (5 bases). The CDR3 has 17 residues. Trimming took 4 bases from V and 3 from J, leaving 21 bases between them. Germline V lookup: CDR1 MNHEY, CDR2 SVGAGI. The CDR3: CASSSRGIQGLDTEAFF. CDR3 DNA: TGTGCCAGCAGTTCCCGGGGGATACAAGGATTGGACACTGAAGCTTTCTTT.

This sequence joins TRBV5-1 and TRBJ2-1; D may match TRBD1 or TRBD2 (5 bases each). This CDR3 has 16 residues. V gave up 0 bases and J gave up 9 bases, with 19 bases separating them. Germline V CDR1 and CDR2: SGHRS, YFSETQ. The CDR3 loop reads CASSLDSRGPESEQFF. The CDR3 bases are TGCGCCAGCAGCTTGGATTCTAGGGGACCCGAGAGTGAGCAGTTCTTC.

This clonotype showed up many times. This chain links TRBV20-1 with TRBJ1-2; D possibly corresponds to TRBD1 (5 bases). The CDR3 is 12 residues long. In germline, CDR1 is DFQATT, CDR2 SNEGSKA (reference sequence). Trimming removed 3 bases at V and 5 bases at J, with 10 bases between. This CDR3 reads CSASDSLYGYTF. As DNA, the CDR3 is TGCAGTGCTAGCGACAGCTTATATGGCTACACCTTC.

The chain recombines TRBV6-1 with TRBJ2-4; no clear D. Deletions cut 1 base from V and 16 bases from J, with 20 bases between. This CDR3 region has 14 residues. Looked up from germline, CDR1 is MNHNS and CDR2 is SASEGT. In DNA, the CDR3 is TGTGCCAGCAGTGAAGGGAGTGGGTACAGACTTTATTACTTC. It yields the protein CASSEGSGYRLYYF.

This clonotype occurred many times. The gene calls are TRBV29-1 and TRBJ2-7; the D call may be TRBD1 or TRBD2 (5 bases each). V was pared by 6 bases and J by 4 bases, with 7 bases between. CDR1 is SQVTM and CDR2 is ANQGSEA in the germline V gene. CDR3 size: 10 residues. This chain's CDR3 is CSVGEYEQYF. The CDR3 DNA follows: TGCAGCGTGGGGGAATACGAGCAGTACTTC.

This clonotype was observed a few times. The gene calls are TRBV28 and TRBJ2-5; D may be TRBD1 (6 bases). Germline V gives CDR1 MDHEN, CDR2 SYDVKM. CDR3 length: 15 residues. The V gene lost 2 bases and the J gene lost 5 bases, with 15 bases spanning the gap. CDR3 coding DNA: TGTGCCAGCAGTTTACGCGTACAGGGCGGGGAGACCCAGTACTTC. Translating gives CASSLRVQGGETQYF.

J is TRBJ2-1 and V is TRBV30; tentative D call: TRBD2 (6 bases). CDR1 and CDR2 from the germline V gene are GTSNPN and SVGIG (reference sequence). The V gene lost 3 bases and the J gene lost 2 bases, with 8 bases spanning the gap. The CDR3 totals 13 residues. CDR3: CAWRGGTYNEQFF. CDR3 in DNA: TGTGCCTGGAGGGGGGGAACCTACAATGAGCAGTTCTTC.

The chain carries TRBV20-1 and TRBJ1-5, with D tentatively TRBD1 (5 bases). There are 14 residues in the CDR3. With 6 bases removed from V and 1 base from J, the gap between germline ends came to 13 bases. CDR1 is DFQATT and CDR2 is SNEGSKA in the germline V gene (reference sequence). Here the CDR3 reads CSASSGGSNQPQHF. The CDR3, as DNA: TGCAGTGCGAGTTCGGGGGGAAGCAATCAGCCCCAGCATTTT.

This clonotype showed up many times. Its ends do not fully match the called genes, so a read error is possible. The gene calls are TRBV30 and TRBJ1-2; perhaps TRBD1 as D (6 bases). The CDR3 covers 11 residues. The germline CDR1 and CDR2 sequences are GTSNPN and SVGIG (reference sequence). Here the CDR3 DNA reads TGTGCCTGGAGTCCTACAGGGAGATTGGACTTC. Its protein product is CAWSPTGRLDF.

The sample holds many counts of this clonotype. The CDR3 nucleotides read TGTGCCAGCAGGGGGGCAGGGGTCCCCTACGAGCAGTACTTC. It specifies CASRGAGVPYEQYF. V is TRBV2 and J is TRBJ2-7, with D possibly TRBD1 on 6 matching bases. This CDR3 region has 14 residues. The V end was cut by 6 bases, the J end by 2 bases, with 14 bases between. Germline V lookup: CDR1 SNHLY, CDR2 FYNNEI.

Ten or more counts support this clonotype. The chain combines TRBV12-3 or TRBV12-4 with TRBJ1-1; D is ambiguous. V was clipped by 3 bases and J by 2 bases, with 13 bases between them. The CDR3 totals 15 residues. As DNA, the CDR3 is TGTGCCAGCAGTTTTAGGCGGTCAGCTAACACTGAAGCTTTCTTT. The encoded protein is CASSFRRSANTEAFF.

In this sample, this clonotype turned up many times. This chain uses TRBV5-4 with TRBJ2-2; TRBD2 aligns across 9 bases. The CDR3 sequence is 16 residues long. Germline trimming cut 4 bases from V and 0 bases from J; bases unmatched to any gene: 4. Germline-derived CDR1 and CDR2 are SGHNT and YYREEE (reference sequence). CDR3 sequence reads: CASSPQRGANTGELFF. CDR3 sequence (DNA): TGTGCCAGCAGCCCCCAGCGGGGGGCGAACACCGGGGAGCTGTTTTTT.

This clonotype came up a few times. The CDR3 here is CASSYPTGGQHGYTF. For the CDR3, the DNA is TGTGCCAGCAGCTACCCGACAGGGGGTCAGCATGGCTACACCTTC. The rearrangement links TRBV5-4 to TRBJ1-2; 9 nucleotides align to TRBD1. J gave up 6 bases and V 3 bases, and 9 bases lay outside the gene matches. The CDR3 consists of 15 residues. Germline values: CDR1 SGHNT, CDR2 YYREEE (reference sequence).

This clonotype showed up many times. The rearrangement links TRBV19 to TRBJ2-1, with 10 bases that match TRBD2. Germline values: CDR1 LNHDA, CDR2 SQIVND (reference sequence). Germline trimming cut 5 bases from V and 7 bases from J; bases unmatched to any gene: 8. This CDR3 contains 15 residues. CDR3 protein: CASSPLAGVGNEQFF. In DNA form, the CDR3 reads TGTGCCAGTAGTCCCCTAGCGGGGGTGGGAAATGAGCAGTTCTTC.